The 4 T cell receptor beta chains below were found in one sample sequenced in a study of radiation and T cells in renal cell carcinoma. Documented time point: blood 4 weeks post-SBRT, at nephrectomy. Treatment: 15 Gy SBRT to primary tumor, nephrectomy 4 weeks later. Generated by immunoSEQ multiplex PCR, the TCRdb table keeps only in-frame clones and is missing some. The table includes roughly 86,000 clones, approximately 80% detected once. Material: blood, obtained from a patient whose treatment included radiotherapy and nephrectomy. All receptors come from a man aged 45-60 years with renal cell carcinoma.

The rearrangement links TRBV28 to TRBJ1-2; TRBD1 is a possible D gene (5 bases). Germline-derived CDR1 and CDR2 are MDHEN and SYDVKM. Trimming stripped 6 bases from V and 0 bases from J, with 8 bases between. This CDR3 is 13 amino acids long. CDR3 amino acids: CASRQTANYGYTF. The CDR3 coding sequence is TGTGCCAGCAGGCAGACAGCTAACTATGGCTACACCTTC.

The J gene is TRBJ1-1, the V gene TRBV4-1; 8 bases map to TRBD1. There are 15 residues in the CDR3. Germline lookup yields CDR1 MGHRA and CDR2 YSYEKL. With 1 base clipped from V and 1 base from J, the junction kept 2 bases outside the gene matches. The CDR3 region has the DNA TGCGCCAGCAGCCAAGCGGACAGGGAGAACACTGAAGCTTTCTTT. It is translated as CASSQADRENTEAFF.

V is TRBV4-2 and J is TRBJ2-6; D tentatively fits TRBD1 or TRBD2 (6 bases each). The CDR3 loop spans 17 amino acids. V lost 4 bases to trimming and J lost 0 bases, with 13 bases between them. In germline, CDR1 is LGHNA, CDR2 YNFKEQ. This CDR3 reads CASSRAGQTSGANVLTF. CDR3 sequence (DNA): TGTGCCAGCAGCCGCGCGGGACAAACCTCTGGGGCCAACGTCCTGACTTTC.

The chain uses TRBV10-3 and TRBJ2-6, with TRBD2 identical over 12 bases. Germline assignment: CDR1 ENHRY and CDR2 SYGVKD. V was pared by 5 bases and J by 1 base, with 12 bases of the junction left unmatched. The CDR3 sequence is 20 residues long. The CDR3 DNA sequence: TGTGCCATCAGTCCCGGGACTAGCGGGTCTTCGGCATCTGGGGCCAACGTCCTGACTTTC. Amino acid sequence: CAISPGTSGSSASGANVLTF.